This T cell receptor (beta chain) was found in a study of T cells after yellow fever vaccination (dated 2019 in TCRdb). For the study in its entirety: Libraries from fractions with low cell numbers were prepared with the SMART-Seq v4 Ultra Low Input RNA kit. To follow T-cell clones before and after both primary and booster YFV17D yellow fever vaccination, bulk TCR alpha and beta repertoires underwent longitudinal sequencing. Two healthy male donors made up the cohort, one aged 18 to 30 years and the other aged 30 to 40 years. Bulk PBMC replicates and cell subsets were isolated from blood drawn at multiple timepoints before and after both primary and secondary immunization. Paper-wide results and their limitations: Most clones expanded after primary vaccination were re-detected after the booster (about 96% of CD4 and roughly 85% of CD8), suggesting broad memory maintenance. A small fraction of clonotypes showed up in both the CD4 and CD8 compartments, probably as a result of convergent recombination. Only two donors were included in the study, so the extent to which the findings can be generalized is limited. FACS-sorted repertoires could contain abundant contaminating clonotypes from the bulk population, so computational filtering was required. Compared with the primary T-cell response, the secondary T-cell response was weaker but faster, peaking on day 5 rather than day 15.

Interpreted using the paper, the treatment or condition label stands for: live attenuated yellow fever vaccine strain. At each blood-draw timepoint, two biological replicates of bulk PBMCs were obtained. A standard Ficoll-Paque protocol was used to isolate PBMCs from peripheral blood. TriZol was used to extract RNA from bulk PBMCs, CD4 and CD8 fractions, and dextramer-positive and dextramer-negative fractions. The data were produced on an Illumina NovaSeq 6000. Synthesis of TCR cDNA relied on 5'RACE template switching, a step that introduced a universal primer site along with unique molecular identifiers. cDNA synthesis was primed from both the TCR alpha and TCR beta constant segments. Library amplification used two PCR steps, and the second PCR step added sample barcodes and sequencing adapters. Sequencing of the libraries was done on either Illumina HiSeq 2500 (2x100 bp) or NovaSeq (2x150 bp). The original methods were these. MIGEC was used to demultiplex reads and collapse the reads into UMI consensus sequences, and MiXCR was used for V(D)J alignment. Clonotypes responding to the vaccine were identified with edgeR on replicate PBMC samples, with the criteria of FDR below 0.01 and a log2 fold change above 5 up to day 15. Bulk clonotypes were assigned CD4 or CD8 identity according to which sequenced CD4 or CD8 repertoire held them at higher abundance. TCRdb reworked the public reads: Q25 trimming with fastp, MiXCR clone assembly, productive beta chains retained. Each entry is one CDR3 protein sequence, shown with its most common DNA and genes. TCRdb's processing, not the study's, gives the V and J calls here. This sample holds over 250,000 distinct CDR3 sequences; roughly 4% were observed only once. About 26% of the sample is held by the ten biggest clonotypes.

Regarding this clonotype: The antigen it recognizes is unknown. Qualities for individual bases were not recorded, and no much larger clone is one base off.

V is reduced by 10 bases and J by 6 bases, leaving a spacing of 21 bases between them. From cysteine to phenylalanine, the CDR3 is 14 amino acids long. Only the CDR3 region is kept as DNA, spanning 42 bases read in frame from base 1. The germline V gene encodes CDR1 MNHEY and CDR2 SVGAGI. The chain uses TRBV6-5 and TRBJ1-1; matching of 5 bases hints at TRBD1 as the D gene. This material consisted of PBMCs, taken 5 days after the yellow fever booster vaccination. This receptor was taken from a man between 18 and 29 years old who received the YFV17D yellow fever vaccine. The CDR3 amino acid sequence is: CATWDRPRGAEAFF. The sequence in DNA is TGTGCCACCTGGGACCGACCAAGAGGGGCTGAAGCTTTCTTT.